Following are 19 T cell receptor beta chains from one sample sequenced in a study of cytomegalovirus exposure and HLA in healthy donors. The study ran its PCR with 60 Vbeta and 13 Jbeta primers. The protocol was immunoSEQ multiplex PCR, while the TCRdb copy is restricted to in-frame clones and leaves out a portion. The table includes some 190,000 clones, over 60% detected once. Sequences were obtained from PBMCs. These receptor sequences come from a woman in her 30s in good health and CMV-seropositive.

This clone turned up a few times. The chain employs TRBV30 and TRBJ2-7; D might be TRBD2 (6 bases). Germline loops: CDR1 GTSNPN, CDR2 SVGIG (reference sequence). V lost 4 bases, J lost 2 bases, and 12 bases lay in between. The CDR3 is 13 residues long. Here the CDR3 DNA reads TGTGCCTGGATTGGGACTGCTACCTACGAGCAGTACTTC. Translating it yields CAWIGTATYEQYF.

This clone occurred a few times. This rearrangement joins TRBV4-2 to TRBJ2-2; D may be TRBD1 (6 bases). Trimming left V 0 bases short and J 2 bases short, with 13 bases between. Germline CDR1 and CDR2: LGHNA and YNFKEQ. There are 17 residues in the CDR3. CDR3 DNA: TGTGCCAGCAGCCAAGATCCGTCAGGGGCTAACACCGGGGAGCTGTTTTTT. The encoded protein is CASSQDPSGANTGELFF.

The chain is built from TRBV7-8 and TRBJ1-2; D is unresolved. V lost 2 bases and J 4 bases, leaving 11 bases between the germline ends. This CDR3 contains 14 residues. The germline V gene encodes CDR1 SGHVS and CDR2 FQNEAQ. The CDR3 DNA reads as TGTGCCAGCAGCTTATTGGGGAGCGGCTATGGCTACACCTTC. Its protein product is CASSLLGSGYGYTF.

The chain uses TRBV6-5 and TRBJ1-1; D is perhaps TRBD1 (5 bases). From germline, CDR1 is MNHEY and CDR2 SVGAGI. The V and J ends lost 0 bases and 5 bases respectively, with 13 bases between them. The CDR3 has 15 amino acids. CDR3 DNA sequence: TGTGCCAGCAGTTACTCGACCAGGGCAGGGACTGAAGCTTTCTTT. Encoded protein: CASSYSTRAGTEAFF.

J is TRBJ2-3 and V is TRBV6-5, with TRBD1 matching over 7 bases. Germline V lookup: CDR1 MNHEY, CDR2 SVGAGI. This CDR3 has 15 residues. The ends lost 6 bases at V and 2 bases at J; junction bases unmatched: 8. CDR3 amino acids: CASSQRDRATDTQYF. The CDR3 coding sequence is TGTGCCAGCAGCCAGAGGGACAGAGCCACAGATACGCAGTATTTT.

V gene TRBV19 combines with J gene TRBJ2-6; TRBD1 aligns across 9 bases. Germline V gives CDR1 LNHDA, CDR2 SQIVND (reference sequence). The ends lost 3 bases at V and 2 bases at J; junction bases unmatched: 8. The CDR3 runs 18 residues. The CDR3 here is CASSIIWTGVAGANVLTF. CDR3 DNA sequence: TGTGCCAGTAGTATCATTTGGACAGGGGTCGCTGGGGCCAACGTCCTGACTTTC.

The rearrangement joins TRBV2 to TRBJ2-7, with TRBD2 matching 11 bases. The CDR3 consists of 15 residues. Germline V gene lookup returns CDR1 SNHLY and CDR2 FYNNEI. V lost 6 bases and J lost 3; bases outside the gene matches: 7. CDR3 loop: CASSQVGTSGYEQYF. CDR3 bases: TGTGCCAGCAGCCAAGTGGGGACTAGCGGCTACGAGCAGTACTTC.

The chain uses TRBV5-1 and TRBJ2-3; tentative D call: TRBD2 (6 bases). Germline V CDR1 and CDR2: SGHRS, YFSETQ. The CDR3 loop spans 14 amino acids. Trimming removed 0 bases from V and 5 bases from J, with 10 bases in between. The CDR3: CASSLGAGKDTQYF. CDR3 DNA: TGCGCCAGCAGCTTGGGGGCGGGGAAAGATACGCAGTATTTT. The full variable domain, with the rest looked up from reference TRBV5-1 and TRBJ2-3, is KAGVTQTPRYLIKTRGQQVTLSCSPISGHRSVSWYQQTPGQGLQFLFEYFSETQRNKGNFPGRFSGRQFSNSRSEMNVSTLELGDSALYLCASSLGAGKDTQYFGPGTRLTVL.

The DNA for the CDR3 is TGTGCCAGCAGCCCAGGTCTGCCGGTCCCCGGAAACACCATATATTTT. Its translation: CASSPGLPVPGNTIYF. The chain links TRBV7-3 to TRBJ1-3; the D is unclear. Germline CDR1 is SGHTA and CDR2 is FQGTGA. Between the trimmed V and J ends, which lost 5 bases and 4 bases, there was a span of 18 bases. The CDR3 totals 16 residues.

The CDR3 region is CASSQDQAFSGNTIYF. As DNA, the CDR3 is TGCGCCAGCAGCCAAGATCAGGCCTTCTCTGGAAACACCATATATTTT. The chain couples TRBV4-1 to TRBJ1-3; D remains ambiguous. Germline values: CDR1 MGHRA, CDR2 YSYEKL. V shed 0 bases and J shed 0 bases, with 9 bases lying between them. The CDR3 is made up of 16 amino acids.

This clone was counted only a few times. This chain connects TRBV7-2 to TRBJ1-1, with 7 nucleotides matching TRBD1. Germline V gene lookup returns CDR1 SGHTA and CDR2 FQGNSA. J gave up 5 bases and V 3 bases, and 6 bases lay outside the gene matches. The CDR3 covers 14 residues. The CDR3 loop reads CASSFTGEVTEAFF. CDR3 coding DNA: TGTGCCAGCAGCTTTACAGGGGAAGTGACTGAAGCTTTCTTT. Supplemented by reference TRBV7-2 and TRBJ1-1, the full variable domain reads GAGVSQSPSNKVTEKGKDVELRCDPISGHTALYWYRQSLGQGLEFLIYFQGNSAPDKSGLPSDRFSAERTGGSVSTLTIQRTQQEDSAVYLCASSFTGEVTEAFFGQGTRLTVV.

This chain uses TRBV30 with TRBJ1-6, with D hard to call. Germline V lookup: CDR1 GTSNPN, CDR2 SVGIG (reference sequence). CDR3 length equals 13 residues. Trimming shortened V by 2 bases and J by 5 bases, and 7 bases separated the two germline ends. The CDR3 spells CAWSSQNNSPLHF. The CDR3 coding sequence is TGTGCCTGGAGTTCTCAGAATAATTCACCCCTCCACTTT.

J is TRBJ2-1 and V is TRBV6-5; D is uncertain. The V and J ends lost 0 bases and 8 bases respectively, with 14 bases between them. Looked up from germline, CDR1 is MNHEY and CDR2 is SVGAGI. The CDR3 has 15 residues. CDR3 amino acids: CASSYSRLEGDEQFF. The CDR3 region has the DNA TGTGCCAGCAGTTACTCGAGGCTAGAAGGCGATGAGCAGTTCTTC.

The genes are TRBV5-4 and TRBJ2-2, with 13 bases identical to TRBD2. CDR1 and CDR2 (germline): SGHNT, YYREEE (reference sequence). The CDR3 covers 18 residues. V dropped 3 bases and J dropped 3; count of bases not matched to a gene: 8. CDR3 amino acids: CASSSGTSGKGHTGELFF. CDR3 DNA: TGTGCCAGCAGCTCCGGGACTAGCGGGAAGGGGCACACCGGGGAGCTGTTTTTT.

The CDR3 sequence: CASSFDSSGANVLTF. CDR3 in DNA: TGTGCCAGCAGTTTCGACAGTTCTGGGGCCAACGTCCTGACTTTC. The chain combines TRBV6-5 with TRBJ2-6; possibly TRBD1 for D (5 bases). This CDR3 contains 15 residues. V was pared by 4 bases and J by 1 base, with 8 bases between. CDR1 is MNHEY, CDR2 SVGAGI, per germline.

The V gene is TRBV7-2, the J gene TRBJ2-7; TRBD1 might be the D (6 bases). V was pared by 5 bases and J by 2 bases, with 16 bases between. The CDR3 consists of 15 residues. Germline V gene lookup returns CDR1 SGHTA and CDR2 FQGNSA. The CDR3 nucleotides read TGTGCCAGCAGCCGCCCAGGGACATTTACCTACGAGCAGTACTTC. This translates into CASSRPGTFTYEQYF.

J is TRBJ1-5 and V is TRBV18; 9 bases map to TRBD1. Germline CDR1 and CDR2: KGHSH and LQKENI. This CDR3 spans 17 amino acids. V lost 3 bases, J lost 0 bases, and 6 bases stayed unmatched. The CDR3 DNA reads TGTGCCAGCTCACCGGACAGGGGCCCTTATAGCAATCAGCCCCAGCATTTT. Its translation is CASSPDRGPYSNQPQHF.

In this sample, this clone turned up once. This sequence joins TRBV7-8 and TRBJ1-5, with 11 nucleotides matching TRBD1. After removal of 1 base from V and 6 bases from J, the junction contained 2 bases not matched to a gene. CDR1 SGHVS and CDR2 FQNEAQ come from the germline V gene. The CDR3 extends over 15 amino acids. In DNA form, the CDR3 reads TGTGCCAGCAGCTTAGGGGGACAGGGGGGTCAGCCCCAGCATTTT. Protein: CASSLGGQGGQPQHF.

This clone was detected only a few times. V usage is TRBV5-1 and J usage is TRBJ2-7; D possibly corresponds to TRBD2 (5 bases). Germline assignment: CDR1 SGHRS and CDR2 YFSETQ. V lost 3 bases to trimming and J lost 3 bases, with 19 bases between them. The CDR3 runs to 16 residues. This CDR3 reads CASSSAAGLTLYEQYF. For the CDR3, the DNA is TGCGCCAGCAGCTCGGCTGCAGGACTGACCCTCTACGAGCAGTACTTC.